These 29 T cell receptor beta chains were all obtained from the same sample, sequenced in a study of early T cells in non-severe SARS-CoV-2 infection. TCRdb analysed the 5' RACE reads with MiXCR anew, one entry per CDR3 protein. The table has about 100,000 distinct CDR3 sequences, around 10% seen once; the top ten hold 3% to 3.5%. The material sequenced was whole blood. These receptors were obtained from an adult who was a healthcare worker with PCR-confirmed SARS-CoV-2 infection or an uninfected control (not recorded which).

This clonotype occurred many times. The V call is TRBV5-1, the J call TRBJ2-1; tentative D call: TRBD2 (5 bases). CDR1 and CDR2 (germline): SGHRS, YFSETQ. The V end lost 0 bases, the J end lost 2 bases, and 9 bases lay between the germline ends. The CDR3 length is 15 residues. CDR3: CASSLEEEPYNEQFF. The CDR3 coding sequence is TGCGCCAGCAGCTTGGAGGAGGAGCCCTACAATGAGCAGTTCTTC.

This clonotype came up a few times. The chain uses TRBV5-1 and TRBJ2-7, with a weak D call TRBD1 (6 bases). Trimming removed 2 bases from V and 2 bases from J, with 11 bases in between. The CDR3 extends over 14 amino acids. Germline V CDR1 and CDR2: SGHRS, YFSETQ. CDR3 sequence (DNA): TGCGCCAGCAGCTTTACCGGACAGACCTACGAGCAGTACTTC. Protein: CASSFTGQTYEQYF.

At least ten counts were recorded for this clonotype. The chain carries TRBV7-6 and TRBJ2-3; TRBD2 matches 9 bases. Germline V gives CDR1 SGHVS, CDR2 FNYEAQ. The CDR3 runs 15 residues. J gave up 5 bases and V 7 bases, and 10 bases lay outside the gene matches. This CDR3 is CASIYPGLAVDTQYF. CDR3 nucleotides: TGTGCCAGCATCTACCCGGGACTAGCCGTAGATACGCAGTATTTT.

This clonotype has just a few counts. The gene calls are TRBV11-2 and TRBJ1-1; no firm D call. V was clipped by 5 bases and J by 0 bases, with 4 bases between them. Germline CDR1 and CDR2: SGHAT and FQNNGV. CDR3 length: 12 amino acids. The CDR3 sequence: CASSLMNTEAFF. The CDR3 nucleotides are TGTGCCAGCAGCCTCATGAACACTGAAGCTTTCTTT.

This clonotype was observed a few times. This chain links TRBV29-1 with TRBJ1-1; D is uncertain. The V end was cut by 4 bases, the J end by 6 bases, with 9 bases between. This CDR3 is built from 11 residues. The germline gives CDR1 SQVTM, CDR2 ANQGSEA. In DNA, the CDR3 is TGCAGCGTTGTGGGTCCCGCTGAAGCTTTCTTT. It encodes CSVVGPAEAFF.

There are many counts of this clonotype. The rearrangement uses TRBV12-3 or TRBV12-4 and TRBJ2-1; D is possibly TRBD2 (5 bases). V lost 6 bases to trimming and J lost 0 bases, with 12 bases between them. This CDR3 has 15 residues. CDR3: CASSREGSSYNEQFF. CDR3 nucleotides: TGTGCCAGCAGCCGTGAAGGGAGCTCCTACAATGAGCAGTTCTTC.

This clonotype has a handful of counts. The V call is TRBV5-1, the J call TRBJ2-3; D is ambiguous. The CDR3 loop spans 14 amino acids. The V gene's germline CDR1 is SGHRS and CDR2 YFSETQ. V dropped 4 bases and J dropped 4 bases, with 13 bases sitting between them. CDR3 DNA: TGCGCCAGCAGCCCTCCCTCGGCAGCAGATACGCAGTATTTT. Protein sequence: CASSPPSAADTQYF.

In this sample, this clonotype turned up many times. The CDR3 sequence is CASSGLSGGTDTQYF. The CDR3 nucleotides are TGTGCCAGCTCAGGCCTTAGCGGCGGCACAGATACGCAGTATTTT. This chain connects TRBV18 to TRBJ2-3, with a possible D match to TRBD2 (6 bases). V lost 5 bases and J 1 base, leaving 13 bases between the germline ends. The CDR3 is 15 residues long. CDR1 KGHSH and CDR2 LQKENI come from the germline V gene.

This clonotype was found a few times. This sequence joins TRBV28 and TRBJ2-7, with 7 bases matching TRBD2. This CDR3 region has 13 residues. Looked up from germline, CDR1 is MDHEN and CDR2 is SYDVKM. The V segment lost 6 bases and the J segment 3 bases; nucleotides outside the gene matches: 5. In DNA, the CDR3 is TGTGCCAGCAGGGACGGGAGGTTCTACGAGCAGTACTTC. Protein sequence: CASRDGRFYEQYF.

CDR3 bases: TGCAGCGGAGGGACTAGCGGGACCTTAACAGATACGCAGTATTTT. Its protein product is CSGGTSGTLTDTQYF. The V call is TRBV29-1, the J call TRBJ2-3; 13 bases match TRBD2. Trimming cost V 7 bases and J 3 bases; bases outside gene matches: 7. Germline CDR1 and CDR2: SQVTM and ANQGSEA. There are 15 residues in the CDR3.

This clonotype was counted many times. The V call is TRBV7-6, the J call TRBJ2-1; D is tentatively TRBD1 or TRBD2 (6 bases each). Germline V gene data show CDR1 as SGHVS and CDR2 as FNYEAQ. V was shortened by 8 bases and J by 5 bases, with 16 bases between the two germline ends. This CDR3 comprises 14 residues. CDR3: CASRLGGGNNEQFF. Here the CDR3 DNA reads TGTGCCAGCCGCCTCGGAGGGGGGAACAATGAGCAGTTCTTC.

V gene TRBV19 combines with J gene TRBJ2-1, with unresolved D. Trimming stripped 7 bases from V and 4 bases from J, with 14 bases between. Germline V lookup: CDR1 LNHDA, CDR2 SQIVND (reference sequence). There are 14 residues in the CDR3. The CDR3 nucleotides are TGTGCCAGTACCCCCCCCCTTGATTACAATGAGCAGTTCTTC. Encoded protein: CASTPPLDYNEQFF.

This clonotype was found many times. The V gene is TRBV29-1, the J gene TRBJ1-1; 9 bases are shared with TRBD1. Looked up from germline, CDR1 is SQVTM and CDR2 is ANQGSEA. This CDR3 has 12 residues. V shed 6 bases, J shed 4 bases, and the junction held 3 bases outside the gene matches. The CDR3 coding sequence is TGCAGCGTAGGACAGGGGACCACTGAAGCTTTCTTT. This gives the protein CSVGQGTTEAFF.

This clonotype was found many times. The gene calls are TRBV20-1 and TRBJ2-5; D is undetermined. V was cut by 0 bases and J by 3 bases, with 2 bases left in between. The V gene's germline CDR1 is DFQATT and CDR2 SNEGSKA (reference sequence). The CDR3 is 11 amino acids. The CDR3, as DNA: TGCAGTGCTAGAGATAAAGAGACCCAGTACTTC. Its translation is CSARDKETQYF.

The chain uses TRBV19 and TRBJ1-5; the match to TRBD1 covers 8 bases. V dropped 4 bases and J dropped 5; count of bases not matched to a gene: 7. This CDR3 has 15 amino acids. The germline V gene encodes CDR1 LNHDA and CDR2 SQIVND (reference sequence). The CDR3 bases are TGTGCCAGTAGTACTCGACAGGGGAGTCATCAGCCCCAGCATTTT. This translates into CASSTRQGSHQPQHF.

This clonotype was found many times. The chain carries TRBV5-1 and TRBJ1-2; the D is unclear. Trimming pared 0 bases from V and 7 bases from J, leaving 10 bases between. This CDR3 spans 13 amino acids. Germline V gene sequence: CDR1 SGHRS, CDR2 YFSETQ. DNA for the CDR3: TGCGCCAGCAGCTTGGAAGAATACGGTGGCTACACCTTC. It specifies CASSLEEYGGYTF. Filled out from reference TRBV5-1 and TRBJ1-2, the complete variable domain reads KAGVTQTPRYLIKTRGQQVTLSCSPISGHRSVSWYQQTPGQGLQFLFEYFSETQRNKGNFPGRFSGRQFSNSRSEMNVSTLELGDSALYLCASSLEEYGGYTFGSGTRLTVV.

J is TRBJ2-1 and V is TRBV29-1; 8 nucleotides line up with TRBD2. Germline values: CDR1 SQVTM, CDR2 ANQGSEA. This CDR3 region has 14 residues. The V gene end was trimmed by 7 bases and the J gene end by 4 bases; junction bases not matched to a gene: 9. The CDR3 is CSGLKAGAYNEQFF. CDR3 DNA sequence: TGCAGCGGACTAAAAGCGGGAGCGTACAATGAGCAGTTCTTC.

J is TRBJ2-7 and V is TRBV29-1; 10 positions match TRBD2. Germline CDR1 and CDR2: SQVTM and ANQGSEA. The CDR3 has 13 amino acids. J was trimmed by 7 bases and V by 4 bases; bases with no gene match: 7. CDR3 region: CSVGLAGEGEQYF. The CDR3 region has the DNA TGCAGCGTTGGGCTAGCGGGAGAAGGGGAGCAGTACTTC.

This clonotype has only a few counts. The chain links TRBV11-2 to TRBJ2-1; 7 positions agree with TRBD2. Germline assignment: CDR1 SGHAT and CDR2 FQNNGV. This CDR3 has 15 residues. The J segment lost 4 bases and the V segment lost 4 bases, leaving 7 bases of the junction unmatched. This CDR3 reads CASSSGLTEYNEQFF. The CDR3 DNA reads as TGTGCCAGCAGCTCGGGACTAACCGAATACAATGAGCAGTTCTTC.

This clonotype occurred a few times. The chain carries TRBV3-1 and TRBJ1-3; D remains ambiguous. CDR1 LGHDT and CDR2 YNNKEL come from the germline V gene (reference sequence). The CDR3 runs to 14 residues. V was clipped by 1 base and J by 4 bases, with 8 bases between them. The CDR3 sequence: CASSQVRKGNTIYF. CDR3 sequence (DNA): TGTGCCAGCAGCCAAGTCAGGAAGGGAAACACCATATATTTT.

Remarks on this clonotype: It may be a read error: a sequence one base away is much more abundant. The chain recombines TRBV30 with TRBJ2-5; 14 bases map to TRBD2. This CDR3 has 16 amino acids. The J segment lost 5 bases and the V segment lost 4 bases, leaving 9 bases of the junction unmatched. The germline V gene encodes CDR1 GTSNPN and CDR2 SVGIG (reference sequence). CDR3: CAWNPGLAGVDETQYF. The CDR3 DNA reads TGTGCCTGGAATCCGGGACTAGCGGGAGTAGATGAGACCCAGTACTTC.

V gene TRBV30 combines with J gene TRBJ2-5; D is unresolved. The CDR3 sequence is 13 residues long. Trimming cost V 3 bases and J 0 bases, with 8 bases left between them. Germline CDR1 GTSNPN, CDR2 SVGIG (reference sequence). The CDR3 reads CAWRGGHQETQYF. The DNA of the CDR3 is TGTGCCTGGAGAGGTGGCCACCAAGAGACCCAGTACTTC.

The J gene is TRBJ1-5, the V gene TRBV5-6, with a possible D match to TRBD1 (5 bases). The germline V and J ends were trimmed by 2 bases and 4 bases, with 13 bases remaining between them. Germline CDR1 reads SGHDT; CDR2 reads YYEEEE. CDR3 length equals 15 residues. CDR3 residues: CASSFGGGINQPQHF. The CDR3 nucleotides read TGTGCCAGCAGCTTCGGGGGAGGCATAAATCAGCCCCAGCATTTT.

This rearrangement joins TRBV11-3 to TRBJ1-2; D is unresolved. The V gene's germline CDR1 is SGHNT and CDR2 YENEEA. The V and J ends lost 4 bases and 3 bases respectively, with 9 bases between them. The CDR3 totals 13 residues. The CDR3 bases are TGTGCCAGCAGCTCCGACAAGTACTATGGCTACACCTTC. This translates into CASSSDKYYGYTF.

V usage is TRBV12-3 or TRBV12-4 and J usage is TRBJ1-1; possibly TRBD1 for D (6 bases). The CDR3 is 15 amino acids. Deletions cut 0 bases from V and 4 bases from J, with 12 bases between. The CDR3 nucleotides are TGTGCCAGCAGTTTAGCAGACAGGTTCGCCACTGAAGCTTTCTTT. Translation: CASSLADRFATEAFF.

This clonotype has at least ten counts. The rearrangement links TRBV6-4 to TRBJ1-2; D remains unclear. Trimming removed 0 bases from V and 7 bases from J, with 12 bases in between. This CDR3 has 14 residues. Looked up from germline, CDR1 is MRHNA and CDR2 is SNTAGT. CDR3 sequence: CASSDSSWGGGYTF. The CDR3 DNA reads TGTGCCAGCAGTGACTCGAGTTGGGGAGGTGGCTACACCTTC.

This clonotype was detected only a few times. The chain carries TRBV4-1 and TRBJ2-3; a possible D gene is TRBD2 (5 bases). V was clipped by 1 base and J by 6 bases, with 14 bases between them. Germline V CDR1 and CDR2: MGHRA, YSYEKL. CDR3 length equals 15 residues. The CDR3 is CASSQGRLEWDTQYF. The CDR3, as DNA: TGCGCCAGCAGCCAAGGGAGGCTGGAATGGGATACGCAGTATTTT.

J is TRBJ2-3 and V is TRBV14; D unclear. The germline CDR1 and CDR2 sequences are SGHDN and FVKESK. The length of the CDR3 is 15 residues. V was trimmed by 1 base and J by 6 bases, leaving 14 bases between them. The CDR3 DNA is TGTGCCAGCAGCCAAGGTCCGATCGGCGCTGATACGCAGTATTTT. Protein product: CASSQGPIGADTQYF.

The CDR3 protein is CASSLVMGYQPQHF. The DNA for the CDR3 is TGTGCCAGCAGCTTAGTGATGGGTTACCAGCCCCAGCATTTT. This rearrangement joins TRBV11-2 to TRBJ1-5; D call uncertain. The germline V and J ends were trimmed by 1 base and 7 bases, with 11 bases remaining between them. Germline V gene sequence: CDR1 SGHAT, CDR2 FQNNGV. The CDR3 runs 14 residues.